One sample yielded the 29 T cell receptor beta chains listed below, sequenced in a study of glioma-infiltrating T cells. TCR alpha and beta CDR3 regions were amplified from RNA using iRepertoire nested multiplex PCR. MiXCR was run by TCRdb on the multiplex PCR reads, yielding one entry per CDR3 protein. This table holds about 4,800 distinct CDR3 sequences, more than 25% found once. The specimen sequenced was glioma tissue, nonneoplastic brain tissue, or PBMCs (not recorded which). The receptor set was obtained from a human donor with low-grade glioma or glioblastoma, undergoing nonglioma brain surgery, or in good health (not recorded which).

The J gene is TRBJ2-4, the V gene TRBV5-6; D call uncertain. The germline V gene encodes CDR1 SGHDT and CDR2 YYEEEE. There are 13 residues in the CDR3. Trimming pared 4 bases from V and 8 bases from J, leaving 13 bases between. The CDR3 nucleotides are TGTGCCAGCAGCCAAGGGATATGGGACATTCAGTACTTC. Translating gives CASSQGIWDIQYF.

The rearrangement joins TRBV5-6 to TRBJ1-1, with D maybe TRBD1 (5 bases). Germline CDR1 and CDR2: SGHDT and YYEEEE. This CDR3 is 18 amino acids long. The V end was cut by 0 bases, the J end by 1 base, with 19 bases between. The CDR3 is CASSLEGRRGYQNTEAFF. The DNA of the CDR3 is TGTGCCAGCAGCTTGGAAGGGAGGAGGGGATATCAGAACACTGAAGCTTTCTTT.

Details on this clonotype: A much larger clone differs by one base, so this may be a read error. The chain joins TRBV19 to TRBJ2-1; 12 nucleotides agree with TRBD2. This CDR3 has 15 residues. Germline assignment: CDR1 LNHDA and CDR2 SQIVND (reference sequence). The CDR3 DNA reads TGTGCCAGTAGACCCCTGACTAGCGGGGGAAATGAGAAGTTCTTC. Its translation is CASRPLTSGGNEKFF.

This clonotype occurred many times. V usage is TRBV12-3 or TRBV12-4 and J usage is TRBJ1-1; 7 bases are a match to TRBD1. This CDR3 comprises 16 residues. V lost 4 bases, J lost 0 bases, and 8 bases stayed unmatched. Here the CDR3 reads CASSSPSGQMNTEAFF. The CDR3 nucleotides read TGTGCCAGCAGTTCACCTTCGGGACAGATGAACACTGAAGCTTTCTTT.

This clonotype was seen ten or more times. The chain is built from TRBV4-1 and TRBJ2-2; 11 bases align to TRBD1. The CDR3 runs to 17 residues. V lost 1 base to trimming and J lost 3 bases; unmatched junction nucleotides: 4. Germline CDR1 and CDR2: MGHRA and YSYEKL. CDR3 amino acids: CASSQASDRGHTGELFF. The DNA for the CDR3 is TGCGCCAGCAGCCAAGCATCGGACAGGGGGCACACCGGGGAGCTGTTTTTT.

V is TRBV24-1 and J is TRBJ2-5; 8 positions match TRBD2. CDR1 is KGHDR, CDR2 SFDVKD, per germline. V shed 0 bases and J 5 bases; nucleotides not matched to a gene: 4. The CDR3 covers 15 residues. The CDR3 reads CATSDLRGGQETQYF. CDR3 DNA: TGTGCCACCAGTGATTTGCGGGGGGGCCAGGAGACCCAGTACTTC.

J is TRBJ2-7 and V is TRBV30, with 7 bases fitting TRBD1. V lost 0 bases, J lost 4 bases, and 6 bases stayed unmatched. Per the germline V gene, CDR1 is GTSNPN and CDR2 is SVGIG (reference sequence). The CDR3 sequence is 14 residues long. This CDR3 is CAWSVGGLGYEQYV. Written as DNA, the CDR3 is TGTGCCTGGAGTGTAGGGGGCCTCGGGTACGAGCAGTACGTC.

Turning to this clonotype: Being one base from a much bigger clone, this may be a read error. V usage is TRBV4-1 and J usage is TRBJ2-2, with D hard to call. The CDR3 consists of 19 residues. Germline-derived CDR1 and CDR2 are MGHRA and YSYEKL. The CDR3 sequence: CASSKDVAPVSKNTGELFF. The DNA of the CDR3 is TGCGCCAGCAGCAAAGATGTCGCACCGGTTAGCAAGAACACCGGGGAGCTGTTTTTT.

This clonotype is judged large. V gene TRBV20-1 combines with J gene TRBJ2-1; D may be TRBD2 (6 bases). Trimming cost V 0 bases and J 7 bases, with 16 bases left between them. This CDR3 is 15 amino acids long. Germline assignment: CDR1 DFQATT and CDR2 SNEGSKA (reference sequence). For the CDR3, the DNA is TGCAGTGCTAGAGATCCCAGACTAGTGGGGAATGAGCAGTTCTTC. Translation: CSARDPRLVGNEQFF.

This clonotype appeared many times. The CDR3 protein is CASSLTSGGRYNEQFF. CDR3 DNA: TGTGCCAGCAGCTTGACTAGCGGGGGCCGCTACAATGAGCAGTTCTTC. The chain links TRBV5-6 to TRBJ2-1; 11 bases fit TRBD2. The germline V gene has CDR1 SGHDT and CDR2 YYEEEE. Trimming cost V 1 base and J 3 bases; bases outside gene matches: 3. The CDR3 extends over 16 amino acids.

This clonotype is judged medium-sized (0.01 to 0.1%). The J gene is TRBJ1-2, the V gene TRBV10-3; 8 nucleotides line up with TRBD1. The CDR3 contains 14 residues. Losses at the gene ends were 11 bases for V and 3 bases for J; bases not matched to a gene: 11. Per germline, CDR1 ENHRY and CDR2 SYGVKD. CDR3 loop: CASIGGTGDYGYTF. The CDR3 nucleotides read TGTGCCTCCATCGGGGGGACAGGAGACTATGGCTACACCTTC.

Ten or more counts support this clonotype. One base away lies a much larger clone, so this may be a sequencing read error. The V gene is TRBV7-9, the J gene TRBJ1-1, with D uncertain. CDR3 length: 12 residues. Trimming took 4 bases from V and 1 from J, leaving 4 bases between them. The germline V gene has CDR1 SEHNR and CDR2 FQNEAQ (reference sequence). CDR3 protein: CASSSPNTEAFF. CDR3 in DNA: TGTGCCAGCAGCTCTCCGAACACTGAAGCTTTCTTT.

This clonotype is labeled as medium-sized (0.01 to 0.1%). The CDR3 region is CASNFLTGLDTEAFF. As DNA, the CDR3 is TGTGCCAGCAACTTCCTGACAGGTTTGGACACTGAAGCTTTCTTT. The genes are TRBV6-1 and TRBJ1-1; the D gene is possibly TRBD1 (6 bases). Trimming shortened V by 7 bases and J by 3 bases, and 18 bases separated the two germline ends. Germline assignment: CDR1 MNHNS and CDR2 SASEGT. This CDR3 region has 15 residues.

This clonotype was found once. This chain links TRBV11-2 with TRBJ2-5; D may be TRBD1 (7 bases). Trimming cost V 5 bases and J 6 bases, with 19 bases left between them. The CDR3 runs 15 residues. CDR1 is SGHAT and CDR2 is FQNNGV in the germline V gene. Written as DNA, the CDR3 is TGTGCCAGCAGCGTCCAGGGGGGACCGATCAAGACCCAGTACTTC. This codes for CASSVQGGPIKTQYF.

The chain's CDR3 is CASSLGGGRSPLHF. The DNA of the CDR3 is TGTGCCAGCAGCTTGGGCGGGGGACGTTCACCCCTCCACTTT. The V and J genes are TRBV5-6 and TRBJ1-6, with TRBD1 as a possible D gene (5 bases). The germline CDR1 and CDR2 sequences are SGHDT and YYEEEE. This CDR3 spans 14 amino acids. V was trimmed by 0 bases and J by 9 bases, leaving 10 bases between them.

The V and J genes are TRBV20-1 and TRBJ1-1; the D is unclear. The V end was cut by 0 bases, the J end by 5 bases, with 13 bases between. Germline V CDR1 and CDR2: DFQATT, SNEGSKA (reference sequence). The CDR3 totals 14 residues. The CDR3 DNA is TGCAGTGCTAGAGATGGGTCGACGAATACTGAAGCTTTCTTT. It codes for CSARDGSTNTEAFF.

This clonotype was picked up many times. The chain couples TRBV9 to TRBJ2-5, with D maybe TRBD2 (6 bases). Germline V gene data show CDR1 as SGDLS and CDR2 as YYNGEE. Trimming pared 2 bases from V and 1 base from J, leaving 9 bases between. This CDR3 spans 14 amino acids. The chain's CDR3 is CASSVFGGQETQYF. The CDR3 bases are TGTGCCAGCAGCGTTTTCGGGGGCCAAGAGACCCAGTACTTC.

J is TRBJ2-5 and V is TRBV4-1; D assignment may be TRBD1 or TRBD2 (5 bases each). The CDR3 runs to 15 residues. The germline V gene has CDR1 MGHRA and CDR2 YSYEKL. The ends were cut back, 0 bases at V and 8 bases at J, with 16 bases in the middle. CDR3 DNA: TGCGCCAGCAGCCAAGACGGGTCGGTCTGGGACACCCAGTACTTC. Its protein product is CASSQDGSVWDTQYF.

The chain uses TRBV4-1 and TRBJ2-5; D gene unclear. The CDR3 runs 14 residues. V lost 1 base to trimming and J lost 7 bases, with 13 bases between them. CDR1 and CDR2 (germline): MGHRA, YSYEKL. CDR3 nucleotide sequence: TGCGCCAGCAGCCAAGGTCCCCGTAGTTCGACCCAGTACTTC. This codes for CASSQGPRSSTQYF.

Points on this clonotype: This may arise from a read error, as a much more abundant clone is one base away. V gene TRBV5-1 combines with J gene TRBJ2-7; the D gene is possibly TRBD2 (5 bases). The CDR3 covers 14 residues. V was pared by 3 bases and J by 0 bases, with 10 bases between. In germline, CDR1 is SGHRS, CDR2 YFSETQ. In nucleotides, the CDR3 is TGCGCCAGCAGCTCCGGACGGGACTCCTACGAGCAGTACTTC. Amino acid sequence: CASSSGRDSYEQYF.

In its sample, this clonotype was seen many times. The rearrangement links TRBV9 to TRBJ1-3, with 8 bases that match TRBD1. Per germline, CDR1 SGDLS and CDR2 YYNGEE. V gave up 3 bases and J gave up 0 bases; unmatched junction bases: 2. This CDR3 comprises 15 residues. The CDR3 sequence is CASSGTGGSGNTIYF. The CDR3 coding sequence is TGTGCCAGCAGCGGAACAGGGGGCTCTGGAAACACCATATATTTT.

In its sample, this clonotype ranks as medium-sized. The chain recombines TRBV6-6 with TRBJ2-1, with a weak D call TRBD2 (7 bases). CDR3 length: 14 amino acids. CDR1 is MNHNY and CDR2 is SVGAGI in the germline V gene (reference sequence). V dropped 2 bases and J dropped 9 bases, with 14 bases sitting between them. This chain's CDR3 is CASSYGGGAVEQFF. CDR3 bases: TGTGCCAGCAGTTACGGGGGGGGGGCAGTTGAGCAGTTCTTC.

This clonotype appeared many times. J is TRBJ2-7 and V is TRBV5-4; 10 positions agree with TRBD2. The V segment lost 0 bases and the J segment 0 bases; nucleotides outside the gene matches: 3. Germline V gene lookup returns CDR1 SGHNT and CDR2 YYREEE (reference sequence). This CDR3 region has 16 residues. In DNA form, the CDR3 reads TGTGCCAGCAGCTTGGGACTAGCGGGCATCTCCTACGAGCAGTACTTC. Translating it yields CASSLGLAGISYEQYF.

There are many counts of this clonotype. The CDR3 DNA reads TGTGCCAGCAGCTTGGGGACTAGCGGGGGGGGTAGCACAGATACGCAGTATTTT. It is translated as CASSLGTSGGGSTDTQYF. The chain uses TRBV5-4 and TRBJ2-3; 15 bases are a match to TRBD2. The CDR3 length is 18 residues. V was clipped by 0 bases and J by 0 bases; unmatched bases: 2. CDR1 and CDR2 (germline): SGHNT, YYREEE (reference sequence). The whole variable domain, filled in from reference TRBV5-4 and TRBJ2-3, reads ETGVTQSPTHLIKTRGQQVTLRCSSQSGHNTVSWYQQALGQGPQFIFQYYREEENGRGNFPPRFSGLQFPNYSSELNVNALELDDSALYLCASSLGTSGGGSTDTQYFGPGTRLTVL.

This clonotype was counted at least ten times. This chain joins TRBV7-9 and TRBJ2-3; D is ambiguous. The CDR3 length is 15 residues. Germline V CDR1 and CDR2: SEHNR, FQNEAQ (reference sequence). V shed 1 base and J shed 1 base, with 9 bases lying between them. CDR3 in amino acids: CASSLGGVGTDTQYF. CDR3 nucleotide sequence: TGTGCCAGCAGCTTAGGTGGGGTTGGCACAGATACGCAGTATTTT.

This clonotype is labeled medium-sized. The chain is built from TRBV25-1 and TRBJ1-3; a possible D gene is TRBD1 (5 bases). The germline V gene has CDR1 MGHDK and CDR2 SYGVNS. Deletions cut 11 bases from V and 0 bases from J, with 14 bases between. This CDR3 has 14 amino acids. The CDR3 sequence: CAPGPTFSGNTIYF. The CDR3 nucleotides are TGTGCCCCGGGACCGACTTTCTCTGGAAACACCATATATTTT.

Ten or more counts support this clonotype. This chain connects TRBV19 to TRBJ1-2; D remains ambiguous. The germline V and J ends were trimmed by 1 base and 0 bases, with 9 bases remaining between them. The CDR3 runs 15 residues. Germline values: CDR1 LNHDA, CDR2 SQIVND (reference sequence). The CDR3 DNA sequence: TGTGCCAGTAGTATAGGGGCAGGAGCTAACTATGGCTACACCTTC. Its protein is CASSIGAGANYGYTF.

By its share, this clonotype is medium-sized (0.01 to 0.1%). This chain joins TRBV10-2 and TRBJ2-5; 8 bases map to TRBD2. V dropped 0 bases and J dropped 4; count of bases not matched to a gene: 4. CDR3 length equals 15 residues. Per the germline V gene, CDR1 is WSHSY and CDR2 is SAAADI. The CDR3 nucleotides read TGCGCCAGCAGTGAGTCAGCGGGGGCTCGAGAGACCCAGTACTTC. Its translation is CASSESAGARETQYF.

This clonotype was seen at least ten times. V gene TRBV5-1 combines with J gene TRBJ2-1; 7 bases line up with TRBD2. Germline CDR1 reads SGHRS; CDR2 reads YFSETQ. The CDR3 consists of 15 residues. V was clipped by 0 bases and J by 5 bases; unmatched bases: 5. The CDR3, as DNA: TGCGCCAGCAGCTTGGCGCAGGGACTAAACAATGAGCAGTTCTTC. Amino acid sequence: CASSLAQGLNNEQFF.